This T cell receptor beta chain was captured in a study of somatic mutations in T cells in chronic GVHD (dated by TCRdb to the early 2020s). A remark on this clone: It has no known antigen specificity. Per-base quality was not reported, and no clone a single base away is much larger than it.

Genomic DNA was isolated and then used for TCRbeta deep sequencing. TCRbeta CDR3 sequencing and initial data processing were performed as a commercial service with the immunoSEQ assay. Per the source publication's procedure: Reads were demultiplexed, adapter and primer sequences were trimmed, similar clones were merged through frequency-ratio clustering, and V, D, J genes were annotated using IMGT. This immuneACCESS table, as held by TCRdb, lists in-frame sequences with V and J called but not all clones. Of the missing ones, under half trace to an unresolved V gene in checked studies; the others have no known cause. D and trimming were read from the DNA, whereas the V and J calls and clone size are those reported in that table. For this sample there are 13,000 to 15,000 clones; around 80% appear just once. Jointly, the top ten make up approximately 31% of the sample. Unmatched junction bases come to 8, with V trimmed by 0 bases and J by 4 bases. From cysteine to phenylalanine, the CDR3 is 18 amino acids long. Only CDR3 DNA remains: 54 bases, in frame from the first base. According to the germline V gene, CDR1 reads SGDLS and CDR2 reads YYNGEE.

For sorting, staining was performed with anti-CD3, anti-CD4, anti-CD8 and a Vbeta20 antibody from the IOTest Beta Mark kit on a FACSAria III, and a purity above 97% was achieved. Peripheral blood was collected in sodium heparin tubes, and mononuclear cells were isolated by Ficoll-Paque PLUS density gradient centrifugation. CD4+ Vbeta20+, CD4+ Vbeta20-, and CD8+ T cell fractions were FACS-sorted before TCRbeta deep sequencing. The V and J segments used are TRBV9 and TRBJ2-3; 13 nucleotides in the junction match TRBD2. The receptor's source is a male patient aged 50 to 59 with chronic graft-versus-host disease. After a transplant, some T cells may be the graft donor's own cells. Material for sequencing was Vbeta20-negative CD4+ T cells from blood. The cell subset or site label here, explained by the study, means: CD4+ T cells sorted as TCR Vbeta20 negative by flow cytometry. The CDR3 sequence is CASSVGTSGGLGADTQYF. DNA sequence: TGTGCCAGCAGCGTAGGGACTAGCGGGGGTCTGGGGGCAGATACGCAGTATTTT.